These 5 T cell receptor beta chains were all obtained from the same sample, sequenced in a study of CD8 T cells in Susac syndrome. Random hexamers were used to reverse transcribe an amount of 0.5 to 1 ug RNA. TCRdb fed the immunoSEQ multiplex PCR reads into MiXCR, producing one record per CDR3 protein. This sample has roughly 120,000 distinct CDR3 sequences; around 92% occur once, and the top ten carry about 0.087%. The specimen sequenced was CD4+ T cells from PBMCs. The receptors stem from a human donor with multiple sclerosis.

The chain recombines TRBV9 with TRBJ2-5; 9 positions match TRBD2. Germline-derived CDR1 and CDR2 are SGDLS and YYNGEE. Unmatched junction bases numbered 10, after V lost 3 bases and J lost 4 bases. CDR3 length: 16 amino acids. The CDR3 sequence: CASSEYSGGGRETQYF. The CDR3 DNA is TGTGCCAGCAGCGAGTATAGCGGGGGAGGTCGAGAGACCCAGTACTTC.

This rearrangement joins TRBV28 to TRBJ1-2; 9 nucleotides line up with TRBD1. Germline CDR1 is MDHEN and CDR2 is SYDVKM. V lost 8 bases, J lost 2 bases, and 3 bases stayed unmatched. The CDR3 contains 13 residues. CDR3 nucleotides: TGTGCCAGCCAGGACAGGGGAAACTATGGCTACACCTTC. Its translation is CASQDRGNYGYTF.

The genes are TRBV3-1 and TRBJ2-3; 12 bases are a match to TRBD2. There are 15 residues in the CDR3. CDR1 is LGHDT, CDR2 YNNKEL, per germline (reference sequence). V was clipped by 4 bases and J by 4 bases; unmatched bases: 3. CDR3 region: CASSRLAGAPDTQYF. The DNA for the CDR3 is TGTGCCAGCAGCCGACTAGCGGGGGCCCCAGATACGCAGTATTTT.

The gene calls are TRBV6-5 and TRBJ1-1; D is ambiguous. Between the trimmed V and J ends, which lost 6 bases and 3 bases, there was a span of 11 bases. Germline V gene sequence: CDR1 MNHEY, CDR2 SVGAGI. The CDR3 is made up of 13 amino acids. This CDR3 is CASSRGSDTEAFF. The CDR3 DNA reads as TGTGCCAGCAGCCGAGGGTCGGACACTGAAGCTTTCTTT.

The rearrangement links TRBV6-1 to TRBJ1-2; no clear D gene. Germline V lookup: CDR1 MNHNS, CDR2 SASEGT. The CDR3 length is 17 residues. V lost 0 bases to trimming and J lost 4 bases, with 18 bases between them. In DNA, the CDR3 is TGTGCCAGCAGTGAAGCAGGGATCCCGGGCAGTTTCTATGGCTACACCTTC. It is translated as CASSEAGIPGSFYGYTF.